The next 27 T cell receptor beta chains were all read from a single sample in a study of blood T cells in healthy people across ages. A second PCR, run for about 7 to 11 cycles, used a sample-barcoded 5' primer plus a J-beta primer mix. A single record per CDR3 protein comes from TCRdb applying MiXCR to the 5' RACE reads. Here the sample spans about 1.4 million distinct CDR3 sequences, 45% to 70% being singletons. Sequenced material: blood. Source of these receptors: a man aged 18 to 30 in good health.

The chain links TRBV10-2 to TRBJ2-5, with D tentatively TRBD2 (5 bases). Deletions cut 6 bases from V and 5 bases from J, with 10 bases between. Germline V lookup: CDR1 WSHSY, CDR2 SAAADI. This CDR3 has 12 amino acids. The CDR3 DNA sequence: TGCGCCAGCAGGGACTTCCGGGAGACCCAGTACTTC. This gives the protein CASRDFRETQYF.

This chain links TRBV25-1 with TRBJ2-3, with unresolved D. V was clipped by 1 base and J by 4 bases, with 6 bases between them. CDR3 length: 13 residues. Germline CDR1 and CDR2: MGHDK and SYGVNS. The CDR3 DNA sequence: TGTGCCAGCAGTGAATTTGCGGCAGATACGCAGTATTTT. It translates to CASSEFAADTQYF.

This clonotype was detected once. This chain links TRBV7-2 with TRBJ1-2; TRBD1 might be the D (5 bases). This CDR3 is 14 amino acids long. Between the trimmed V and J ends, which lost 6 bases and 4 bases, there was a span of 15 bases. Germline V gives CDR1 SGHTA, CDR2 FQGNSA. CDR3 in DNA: TGTGCCAGCAGAACCGACAGACGTAGCTATGGCTACACCTTC. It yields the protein CASRTDRRSYGYTF.

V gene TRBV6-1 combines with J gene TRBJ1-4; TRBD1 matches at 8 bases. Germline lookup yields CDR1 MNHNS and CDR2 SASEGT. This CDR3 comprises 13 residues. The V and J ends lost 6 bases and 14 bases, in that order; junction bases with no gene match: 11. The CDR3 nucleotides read TGTGCCAGCAGCGCATCCCCGGACAGGGTCCTGTTTTTT. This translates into CASSASPDRVLFF.

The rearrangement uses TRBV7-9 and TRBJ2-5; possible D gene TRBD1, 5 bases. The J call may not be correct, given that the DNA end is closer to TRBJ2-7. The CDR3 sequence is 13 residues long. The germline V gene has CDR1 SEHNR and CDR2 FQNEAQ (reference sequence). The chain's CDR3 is CASSTTEGYEQYF. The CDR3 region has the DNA TGTGCCAGCAGCACGACAGAAGGGTACGAGCAGTACTTC.

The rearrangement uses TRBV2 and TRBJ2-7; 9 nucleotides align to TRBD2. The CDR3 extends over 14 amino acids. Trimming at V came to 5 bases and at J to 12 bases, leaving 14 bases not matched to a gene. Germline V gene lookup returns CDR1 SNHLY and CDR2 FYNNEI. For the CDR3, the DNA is TGTGCCAGCAGTTCCCTAGCGGGGACTACGAGCATGTACTTC. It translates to CASSSLAGTTSMYF.

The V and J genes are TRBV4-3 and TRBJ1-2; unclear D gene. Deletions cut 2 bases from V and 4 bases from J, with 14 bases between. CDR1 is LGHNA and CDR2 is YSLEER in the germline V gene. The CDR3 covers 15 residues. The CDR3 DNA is TGCGCCAGCAGCCAATCCCTCCGGGCCGCCTATGGCTACACCTTC. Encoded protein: CASSQSLRAAYGYTF.

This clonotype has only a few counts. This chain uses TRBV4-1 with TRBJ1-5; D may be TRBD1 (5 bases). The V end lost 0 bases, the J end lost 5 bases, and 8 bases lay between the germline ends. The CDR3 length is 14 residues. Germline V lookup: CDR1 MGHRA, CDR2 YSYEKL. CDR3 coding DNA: TGCGCCAGCAGCCAAGAACAGGAAGATCAGCCCCAGCATTTT. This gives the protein CASSQEQEDQPQHF.

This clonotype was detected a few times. The CDR3 region is CASSQSHLGASGHNEQFF. The CDR3 region has the DNA TGCGCCAGCAGCCAATCTCATCTGGGGGCTAGCGGGCACAATGAGCAGTTCTTC. The rearrangement links TRBV4-1 to TRBJ2-1; TRBD2 agrees at 8 bases. The germline V gene has CDR1 MGHRA and CDR2 YSYEKL. The trim removed 2 bases at V and 5 bases at J, leaving 14 bases unmatched. CDR3 length: 18 amino acids.

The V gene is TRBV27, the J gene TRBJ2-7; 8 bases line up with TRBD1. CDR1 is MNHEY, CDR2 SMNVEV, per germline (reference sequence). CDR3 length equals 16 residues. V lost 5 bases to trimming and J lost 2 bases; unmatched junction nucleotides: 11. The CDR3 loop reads CASSNDRDRSTYEQYF. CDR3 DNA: TGTGCCAGCAGTAATGACCGGGACAGGAGTACCTACGAGCAGTACTTC.

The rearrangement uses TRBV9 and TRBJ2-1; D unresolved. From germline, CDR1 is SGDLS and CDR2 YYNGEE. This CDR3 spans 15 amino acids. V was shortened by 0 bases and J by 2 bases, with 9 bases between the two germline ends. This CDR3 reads CASSVVGVAYNEQFF. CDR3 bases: TGTGCCAGCAGCGTAGTTGGGGTAGCCTACAATGAGCAGTTCTTC.

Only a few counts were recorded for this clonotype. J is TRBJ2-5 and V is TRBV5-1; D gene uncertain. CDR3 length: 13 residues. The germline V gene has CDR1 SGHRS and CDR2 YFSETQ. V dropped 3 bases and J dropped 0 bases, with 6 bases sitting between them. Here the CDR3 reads CASSWNYQETQYF. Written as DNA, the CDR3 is TGCGCCAGCAGCTGGAACTACCAAGAGACCCAGTACTTC. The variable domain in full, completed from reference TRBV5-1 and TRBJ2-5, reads KAGVTQTPRYLIKTRGQQVTLSCSPISGHRSVSWYQQTPGQGLQFLFEYFSETQRNKGNFPGRFSGRQFSNSRSEMNVSTLELGDSALYLCASSWNYQETQYFGPGTRLLVL.

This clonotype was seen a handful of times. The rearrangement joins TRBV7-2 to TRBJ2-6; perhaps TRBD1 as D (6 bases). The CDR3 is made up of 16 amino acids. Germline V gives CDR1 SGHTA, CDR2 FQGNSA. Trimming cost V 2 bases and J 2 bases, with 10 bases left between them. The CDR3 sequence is CASSLTGNPGANVLTF. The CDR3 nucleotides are TGTGCCAGCAGCTTAACAGGGAACCCTGGGGCCAACGTCCTGACTTTC.

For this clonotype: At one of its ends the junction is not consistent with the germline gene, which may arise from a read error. The CDR3 DNA reads as TGTGCCAACAGCGTAGGGAGCTACCCCCCCTACGAGCAGTACTTC. It translates to CANSVGSYPPYEQYF. This chain connects TRBV9 to TRBJ2-7, with D possibly TRBD2 on 5 matching bases. CDR3 length: 15 residues. CDR1 SGDLS and CDR2 YYNGEE come from the germline V gene.

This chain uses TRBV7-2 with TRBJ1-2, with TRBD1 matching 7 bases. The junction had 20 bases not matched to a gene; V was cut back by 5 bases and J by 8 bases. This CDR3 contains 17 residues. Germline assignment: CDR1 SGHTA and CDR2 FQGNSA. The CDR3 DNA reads TGTGCCAGCAGCCCCAGCCCAGACCATACAGGGGTGGGCGGCTACACCTTC. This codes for CASSPSPDHTGVGGYTF.

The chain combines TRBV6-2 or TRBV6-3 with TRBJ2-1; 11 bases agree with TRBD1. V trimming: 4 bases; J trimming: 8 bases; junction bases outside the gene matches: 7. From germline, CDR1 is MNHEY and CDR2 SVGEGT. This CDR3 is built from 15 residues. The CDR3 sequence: CASSSGTGGYDEQFF. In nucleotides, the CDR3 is TGTGCCAGCAGTTCCGGGACAGGGGGTTACGATGAGCAGTTCTTC.

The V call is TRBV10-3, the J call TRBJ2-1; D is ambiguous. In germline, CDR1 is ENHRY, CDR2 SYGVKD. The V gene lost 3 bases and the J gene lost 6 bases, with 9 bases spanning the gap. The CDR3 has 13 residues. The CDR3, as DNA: TGTGCCATCAGTGACAAAGGTCTCAATGAGCAGTTCTTC. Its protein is CAISDKGLNEQFF.

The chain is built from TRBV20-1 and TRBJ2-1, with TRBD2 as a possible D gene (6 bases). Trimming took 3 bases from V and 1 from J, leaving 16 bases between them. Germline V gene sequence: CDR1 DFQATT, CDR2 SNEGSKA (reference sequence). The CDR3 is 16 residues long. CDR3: CSASWGSGPSYNEQFF. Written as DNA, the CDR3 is TGCAGTGCTAGTTGGGGTAGCGGACCATCCTACAATGAGCAGTTCTTC.

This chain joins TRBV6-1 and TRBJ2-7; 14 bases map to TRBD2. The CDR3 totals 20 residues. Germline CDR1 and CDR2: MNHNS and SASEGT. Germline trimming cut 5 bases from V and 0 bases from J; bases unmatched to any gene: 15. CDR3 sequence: CASSPHMAGTSGSFSYEQYF. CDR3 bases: TGTGCCAGCAGTCCCCACATGGCCGGGACTAGCGGGAGCTTCTCCTACGAGCAGTACTTC.

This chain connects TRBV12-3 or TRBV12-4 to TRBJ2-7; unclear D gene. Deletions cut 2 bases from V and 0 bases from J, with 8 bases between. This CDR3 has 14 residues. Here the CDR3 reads CASSLFKSSYEQYF. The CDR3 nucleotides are TGTGCCAGCAGTTTATTTAAGAGCTCCTACGAGCAGTACTTC.

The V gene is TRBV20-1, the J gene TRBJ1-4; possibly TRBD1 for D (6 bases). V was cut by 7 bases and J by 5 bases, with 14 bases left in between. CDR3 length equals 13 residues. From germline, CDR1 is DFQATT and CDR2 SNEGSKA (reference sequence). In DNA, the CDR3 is TGCAGTGGCCGGGGGCGCGAGAATGAAAAACTGTTTTTT. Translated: CSGRGRENEKLFF.

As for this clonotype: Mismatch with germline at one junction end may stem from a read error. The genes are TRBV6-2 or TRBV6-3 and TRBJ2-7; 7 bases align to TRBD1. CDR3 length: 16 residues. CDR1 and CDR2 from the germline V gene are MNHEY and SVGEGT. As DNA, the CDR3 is TGTGCCGGCAGTTCCACCCAGGACAGGCAACCCTACGAGCAGTACTTC. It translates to CAGSSTQDRQPYEQYF.

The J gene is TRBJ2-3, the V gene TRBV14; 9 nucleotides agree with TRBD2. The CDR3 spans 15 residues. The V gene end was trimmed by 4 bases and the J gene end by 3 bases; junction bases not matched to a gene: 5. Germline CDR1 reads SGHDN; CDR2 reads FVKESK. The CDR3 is CASSRVAGVTDTQYF. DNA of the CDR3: TGTGCCAGCAGCCGCGTAGCGGGGGTGACAGATACGCAGTATTTT.

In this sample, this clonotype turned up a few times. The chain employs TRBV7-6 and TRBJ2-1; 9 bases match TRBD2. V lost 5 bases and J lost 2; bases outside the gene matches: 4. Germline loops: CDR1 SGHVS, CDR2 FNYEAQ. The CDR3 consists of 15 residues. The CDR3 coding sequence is TGTGCCAGCAGCGTTAGCGGGAGTGCCTACAATGAGCAGTTCTTC. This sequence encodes CASSVSGSAYNEQFF. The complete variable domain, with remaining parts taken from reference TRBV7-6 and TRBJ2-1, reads GAGVSQSPRYKVTKRGQDVALRCDPISGHVSLYWYRQALGQGPEFLTYFNYEAQQDKSGLPNDRFSAERPEGSISTLTIQRTEQRDSAMYRCASSVSGSAYNEQFFGPGTRLTVL.

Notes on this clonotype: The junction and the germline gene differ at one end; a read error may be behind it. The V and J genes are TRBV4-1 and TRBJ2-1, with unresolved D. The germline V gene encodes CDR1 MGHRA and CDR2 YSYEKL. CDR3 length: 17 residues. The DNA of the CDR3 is TGCGCCAGCAGCCCCCCCCCTTCGCGAGATAAGCCCAATGGGCAGTTCTTC. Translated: CASSPPPSRDKPNGQFF.

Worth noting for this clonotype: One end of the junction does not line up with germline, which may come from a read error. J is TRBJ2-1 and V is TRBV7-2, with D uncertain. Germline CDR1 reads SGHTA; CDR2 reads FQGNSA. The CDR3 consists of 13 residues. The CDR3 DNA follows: TGCGCCAGCAGCCAAGATTTACGTCGCGAGCAGTTCTTC. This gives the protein CASSQDLRREQFF.

This chain's CDR3 is CASSLFGGPYEQYF. CDR3 DNA: TGTGCCAGCAGTTTATTCGGGGGCCCCTACGAGCAGTACTTC. The chain recombines TRBV27 with TRBJ2-4, with D perhaps assigned TRBD1 or TRBD2 (6 bases each). The closer fit of TRBJ2-7 to the DNA end suggests the J call may be wrong. There are 14 residues in the CDR3. Germline CDR1 and CDR2: MNHEY and SMNVEV (reference sequence).